This T cell receptor beta chain was recorded in a study of blood T cell repertoires in COVID-19. Germline V gives CDR1 SGDLS, CDR2 YYNGEE. V was shortened by 0 bases and J by 3 bases, with 6 bases between the two germline ends. CDR3 length: 13 amino acids. This clone was counted a few times. This specimen includes other DNA sequences encoding the same CDR3. The repertoire was sequenced with immunoSEQ multiplex PCR; TCRdb's copy has only in-frame clones and lacks some. The sample has roughly 70,000 clones, around nine tenths seen once. The TCR originated in a human donor in a cohort sampled during active COVID-19. The chain uses TRBV9 and TRBJ1-1, with a possible D match to TRBD1 (5 bases). The sequenced material came from peripheral blood. The CDR3 protein is CASSVAGDTEAFF. DNA of the CDR3: TGTGCCAGCAGCGTAGCGGGGGACACTGAAGCTTTCTTT.